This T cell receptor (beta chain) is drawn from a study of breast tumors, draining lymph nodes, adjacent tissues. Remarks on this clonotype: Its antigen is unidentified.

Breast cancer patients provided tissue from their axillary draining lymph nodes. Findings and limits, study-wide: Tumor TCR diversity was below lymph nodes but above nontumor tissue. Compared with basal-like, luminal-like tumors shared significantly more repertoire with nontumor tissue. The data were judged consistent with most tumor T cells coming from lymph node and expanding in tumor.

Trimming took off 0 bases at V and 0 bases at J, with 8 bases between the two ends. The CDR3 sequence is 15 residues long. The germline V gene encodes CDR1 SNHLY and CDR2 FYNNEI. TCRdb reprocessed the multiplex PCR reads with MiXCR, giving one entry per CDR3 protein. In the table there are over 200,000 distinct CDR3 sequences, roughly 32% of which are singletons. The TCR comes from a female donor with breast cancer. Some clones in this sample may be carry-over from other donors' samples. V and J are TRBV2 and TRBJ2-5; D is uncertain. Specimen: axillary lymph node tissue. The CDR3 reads CASSEAPWDQETQYF. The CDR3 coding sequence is TGTGCCAGCAGTGAAGCGCCCTGGGACCAAGAGACCCAGTACTTC.